Below are 4 T cell receptor beta chains sequenced from a single sample in a study of OX40 agonist ivuxolimab in advanced cancers. The repertoire was sequenced with immunoSEQ multiplex PCR; TCRdb's copy has only in-frame clones and lacks some. The sample has about 7,700 clones, 79% seen once. Sequenced here: CD4+ or CD8+ T cells sorted from blood, sampled in a trial of the OX40 agonist ivuxolimab. The receptors here all came from an adult with an advanced solid tumor such as melanoma, head and neck, liver or kidney cancer.

The V gene is TRBV4-3, the J gene TRBJ2-1; D not certain. Deletions cut 0 bases from V and 2 bases from J, with 11 bases between. The CDR3 consists of 16 residues. Germline lookup yields CDR1 LGHNA and CDR2 YSLEER. CDR3 nucleotides: TGCGCCAGCAGCCAAGATCAAGGGCAGGCCTACAATGAGCAGTTCTTC. Translation gives CASSQDQGQAYNEQFF.

The chain carries TRBV2 and TRBJ2-4, with D perhaps matching TRBD2 (6 bases). The CDR3 totals 15 residues. Germline V gene sequence: CDR1 SNHLY, CDR2 FYNNEI. V lost 4 bases and J 9 bases, leaving 19 bases between the germline ends. As DNA, the CDR3 is TGTGCCAGCAGTGGCCGGGACTCCCGAGTTGGCATTCAGTACTTC. Translated: CASSGRDSRVGIQYF.

The rearrangement joins TRBV7-2 to TRBJ2-1, with TRBD2 matching over 16 bases. This CDR3 is built from 16 residues. V lost 7 bases to trimming and J lost 11 bases; unmatched junction nucleotides: 11. Germline V CDR1 and CDR2: SGHTA, FQGNSA. For the CDR3, the DNA is TGTGCCAGCACCACTCCGGGACTAGCGGGAGGGCCGCAGCAGTTCTTC. It yields the protein CASTTPGLAGGPQQFF.

This chain uses TRBV21-1 with TRBJ2-7; the table assigns TRBD2, which was not confirmed against the DNA. TRBV21-1 is a pseudogene. The CDR3 covers 9 residues. The CDR3 is CASSKDSIF. As DNA, the CDR3 is TGTGCCAGCAGCAAGGACTCTATCTTC.